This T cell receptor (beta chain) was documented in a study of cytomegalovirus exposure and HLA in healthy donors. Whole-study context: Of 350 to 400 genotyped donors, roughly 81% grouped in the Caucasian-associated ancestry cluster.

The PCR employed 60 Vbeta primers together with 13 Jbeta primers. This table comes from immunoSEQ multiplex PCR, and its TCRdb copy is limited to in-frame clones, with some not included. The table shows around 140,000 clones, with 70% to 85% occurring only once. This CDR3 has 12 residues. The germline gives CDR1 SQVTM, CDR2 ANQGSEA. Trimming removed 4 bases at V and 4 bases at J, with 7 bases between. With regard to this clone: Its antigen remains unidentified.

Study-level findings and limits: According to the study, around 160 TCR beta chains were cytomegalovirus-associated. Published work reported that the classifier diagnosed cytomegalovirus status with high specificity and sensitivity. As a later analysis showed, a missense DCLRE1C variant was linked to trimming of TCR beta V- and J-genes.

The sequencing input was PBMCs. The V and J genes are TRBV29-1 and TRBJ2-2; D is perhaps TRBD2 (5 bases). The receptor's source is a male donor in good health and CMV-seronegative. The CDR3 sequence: CSVVEATGELFF. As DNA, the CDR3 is TGCAGCGTTGTGGAGGCCACCGGGGAGCTGTTTTTT.